This T cell receptor (beta chain) comes out of a study of shared clonotypes between healthy human individuals. Overall study findings and caveats: Blood was the only sampled material, and tissue repertoires likely differ.

Clones were sequenced by immunoSEQ multiplex PCR, and TCRdb holds only the in-frame ones, with some missing. This sample has about 520,000 clones, with more than 65% found just once. The V end lost 5 bases, the J end lost 6 bases, and 13 bases lay between the germline ends. The CDR3 sequence is 13 residues long. Germline-derived CDR1 and CDR2 are PRHDT and FYEKMQ (reference sequence). Only Caucasian adults living in Nashville, Tennessee served as donors. As concerns this clone: Its antigen is currently unknown.

The sample was PBMCs. This TCR was recovered from a woman aged 40 to 50 in good health. Some clones in this sample may be carry-over from other donors' samples. V is TRBV13 and J is TRBJ1-2; D is perhaps TRBD1 (6 bases). The CDR3 reads CASSIDRFNGYTF. Written as DNA, the CDR3 is TGTGCCAGCAGCATAGACAGGTTCAATGGCTACACCTTC.